Shown below are 29 T cell receptor beta chains from a single sample sequenced in a study of monozygotic twins with inflammatory bowel disease. One entry per CDR3 protein, without DNA, is what TCRdb gives after re-calling the 5' RACE reads. Seen in this sample are roughly 300,000 distinct CDR3 sequences; the ten most common clones hold roughly 5.8%. The material sequenced was blood. The receptors originated from a human donor with ulcerative colitis or Crohn's disease, or a healthy co-twin of an affected twin (not recorded which).

The chain links TRBV20-1 to TRBJ2-1; there is no DNA to check the TCRdb D call of TRBD1. Germline V gives CDR1 DFQATT, CDR2 SNEGSKA (reference sequence). The CDR3 consists of 18 residues. The CDR3 loop reads CSARDPSGGAGVRNEQFF.

V usage is TRBV7-2 and J usage is TRBJ2-1. The CDR3 extends over 13 amino acids. CDR1 and CDR2 from the germline V gene are SGHTA and FQGNSA. This CDR3 reads CASGNRAVNEQFF. Variable domain in full (rest from reference TRBV7-2 and TRBJ2-1): GAGVSQSPSNKVTEKGKDVELRCDPISGHTALYWYRQSLGQGLEFLIYFQGNSAPDKSGLPSDRFSAERTGGSVSTLTIQRTQQEDSAVYLCASGNRAVNEQFFGPGTRLTVL.

V is TRBV29-1 and J is TRBJ2-3; TCRdb indicates TRBD2, and absent DNA this call remains unverified. The CDR3 runs to 16 residues. CDR1 and CDR2 (germline): SQVTM, ANQGSEA. The CDR3 here is CSVAGVAGGYTDTQYF.

The chain couples TRBV20-1 to TRBJ2-5; lacking DNA, the TRBD1 call made by TCRdb goes unchecked. Germline V CDR1 and CDR2: DFQATT, SNEGSKA (reference sequence). This CDR3 contains 11 residues. CDR3 loop: CSALAGKTQYF.

The chain has TRBV24-1 and TRBJ2-7; as DNA is missing, the TRBD1 call by TCRdb cannot be tested. Germline CDR1 reads KGHDR; CDR2 reads SFDVKD. CDR3 length: 17 residues. This CDR3 is CATSDSKRQGSSYEQYF.

The J gene is TRBJ2-1, the V gene TRBV11-2. Germline CDR1 and CDR2: SGHAT and FQNNGV. CDR3 length: 13 residues. CDR3 sequence: CASTLLNYNEQFF.

The rearrangement joins TRBV11-2 to TRBJ1-5. The CDR3 contains 14 residues. CDR1 is SGHAT and CDR2 is FQNNGV in the germline V gene. This CDR3 reads CASSLSLSNQPQHF.

The chain carries TRBV5-1 and TRBJ2-7; TCRdb picks TRBD2, but there is no DNA to check that call. The CDR3 totals 12 residues. Germline assignment: CDR1 SGHRS and CDR2 YFSETQ. The CDR3: CASSDPPAAQYF.

The chain employs TRBV29-1 and TRBJ2-2. Germline V gene lookup returns CDR1 SQVTM and CDR2 ANQGSEA. This CDR3 region has 13 residues. CDR3 in amino acids: CSVDSLCTGELFF.

The rearrangement joins TRBV5-1 to TRBJ2-1. Germline assignment: CDR1 SGHRS and CDR2 YFSETQ. This CDR3 is 16 amino acids long. CDR3 residues: CASSFLTASSYNEQFF.

This sequence joins TRBV6-5 and TRBJ2-5. Germline lookup yields CDR1 MNHEY and CDR2 SVGAGI. The CDR3 loop spans 14 amino acids. The CDR3 reads CASSYLGDPETQYF.

The chain carries TRBV7-2 and TRBJ2-5. The CDR3 sequence is 14 residues long. Per the germline V gene, CDR1 is SGHTA and CDR2 is FQGNSA. The CDR3 region is CASSHQKGSETQYF. Looking up the rest from reference TRBV7-2 and TRBJ2-5 gives the full variable domain: GAGVSQSPSNKVTEKGKDVELRCDPISGHTALYWYRQSLGQGLEFLIYFQGNSAPDKSGLPSDRFSAERTGGSVSTLTIQRTQQEDSAVYLCASSHQKGSETQYFGPGTRLLVL.

This CDR3 reads CAWSSTKPKQFF. V is TRBV30 and J is TRBJ2-1; without DNA, the TCRdb call of TRBD2 cannot be checked. This CDR3 comprises 12 residues. CDR1 is GTSNPN, CDR2 SVGIG, per germline (reference sequence).

The chain uses TRBV12-3 or TRBV12-4 and TRBJ2-2; TCRdb outputs TRBD1, but without DNA this stays unchecked. The CDR3 has 16 amino acids. The CDR3 is CASRGDRGPGTGELFF.

The chain couples TRBV20-1 to TRBJ2-1. Germline CDR1 is DFQATT and CDR2 is SNEGSKA (reference sequence). The CDR3 loop spans 11 amino acids. CDR3 region: CSAREYNEQFF.

V gene TRBV10-3 combines with J gene TRBJ1-5; the TRBD1 assignment by TCRdb is unverifiable without DNA. This CDR3 comprises 15 residues. Germline V gives CDR1 ENHRY, CDR2 SYGVKD. The CDR3 here is CAIGESDRGTQPQHF.

The chain has TRBV9 and TRBJ1-2; TCRdb's D gene call, TRBD1, goes unchecked for lack of DNA. This CDR3 comprises 13 residues. The germline V gene encodes CDR1 SGDLS and CDR2 YYNGEE. The CDR3 sequence is CASSARGDRGYTF. The full variable domain, in which reference TRBV9 and TRBJ1-2 provide the parts outside the CDR3, is DSGVTQTPKHLITATGQRVTLRCSPRSGDLSVYWYQQSLDQGLQFLIQYYNGEERAKGNILERFSAQQFPDLHSELNLSSLELGDSALYFCASSARGDRGYTFGSGTRLTVV.

The chain combines TRBV7-6 with TRBJ2-7; TCRdb proposes TRBD1, but this gene call is untestable without DNA. Germline lookup yields CDR1 SGHVS and CDR2 FNYEAQ. This CDR3 comprises 17 residues. The CDR3 here is CASSSLPLQDRGHEQYF.

The V call is TRBV7-2, the J call TRBJ2-3; checking the TCRdb D call of TRBD2 is not possible without DNA. This CDR3 is 16 amino acids long. The germline V gene has CDR1 SGHTA and CDR2 FQGNSA. This CDR3 is CASSLVLAGFTDTQYF.

This chain connects TRBV9 to TRBJ2-2. The CDR3 extends over 14 amino acids. Germline loops: CDR1 SGDLS, CDR2 YYNGEE. CDR3 loop: CASSVGSSVGELFF.

The V call is TRBV12-3 or TRBV12-4, the J call TRBJ1-1. This CDR3 is built from 14 residues. CDR3 residues: CASRLRTVNTEAFF.

V gene TRBV6-1 combines with J gene TRBJ2-1; the D gene TCRdb calls, TRBD2, cannot be checked with no DNA. The CDR3 contains 15 residues. The germline V gene has CDR1 MNHNS and CDR2 SASEGT. The CDR3: CASSTSGARYNEQFF.

This chain connects TRBV12-3 or TRBV12-4 to TRBJ1-2. CDR3 length: 14 residues. CDR3 in amino acids: CASREGGGTAGYTF.

CDR3 in amino acids: CAWSPGTSGRVGIQYF. V is TRBV30 and J is TRBJ2-4; without DNA, the TCRdb call of TRBD2 cannot be checked. CDR1 and CDR2 (germline): GTSNPN, SVGIG (reference sequence). The CDR3 has 16 residues.

This chain links TRBV9 with TRBJ1-6. CDR3 length equals 15 residues. Germline V gives CDR1 SGDLS, CDR2 YYNGEE. The CDR3 spells CASSVVGDYNSPLHF.

This sequence joins TRBV7-2 and TRBJ2-3; TCRdb outputs TRBD2, but without DNA this stays unchecked. Germline V CDR1 and CDR2: SGHTA, FQGNSA. The CDR3 extends over 17 amino acids. CDR3 sequence reads: CASTGGLAGAGTDTQYF.

J is TRBJ2-1 and V is TRBV24-1; lacking DNA, the TRBD2 call made by TCRdb goes unchecked. CDR3 size: 14 residues. Germline CDR1 KGHDR, CDR2 SFDVKD. CDR3 loop: CATSDWQGHNEQFF.

V and J are TRBV12-3 or TRBV12-4 and TRBJ2-2. The CDR3 is 12 residues long. The chain's CDR3 is CASIRSTGELFF.

J is TRBJ2-4 and V is TRBV9; there is no DNA to check the TCRdb D call of TRBD1. This CDR3 comprises 15 residues. In germline, CDR1 is SGDLS, CDR2 YYNGEE. CDR3 residues: CASSVGGVEKNIQYF.